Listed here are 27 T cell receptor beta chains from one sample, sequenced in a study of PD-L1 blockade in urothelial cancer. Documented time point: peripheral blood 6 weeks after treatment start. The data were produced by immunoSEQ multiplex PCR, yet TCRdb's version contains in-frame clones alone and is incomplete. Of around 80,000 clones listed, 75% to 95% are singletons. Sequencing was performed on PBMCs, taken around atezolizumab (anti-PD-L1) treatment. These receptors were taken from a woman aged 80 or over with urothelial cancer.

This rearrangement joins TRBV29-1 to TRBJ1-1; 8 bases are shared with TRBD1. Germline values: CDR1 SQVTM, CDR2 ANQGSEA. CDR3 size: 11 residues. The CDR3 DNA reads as TGCAGAGTGACAGGGGTCACTGAAGCTTTCTTT. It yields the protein CRVTGVTEAFF.

The CDR3 reads CASSHRRGTDYGYTF. CDR3 in DNA: TGTGCCAGTAGTCACCGAAGAGGGACAGACTATGGCTACACCTTC. The chain has TRBV19 and TRBJ1-2; 7 nucleotides agree with TRBD1. Germline CDR1 LNHDA, CDR2 SQIVND (reference sequence). This CDR3 has 15 residues. J was trimmed by 3 bases and V by 5 bases; bases with no gene match: 9.

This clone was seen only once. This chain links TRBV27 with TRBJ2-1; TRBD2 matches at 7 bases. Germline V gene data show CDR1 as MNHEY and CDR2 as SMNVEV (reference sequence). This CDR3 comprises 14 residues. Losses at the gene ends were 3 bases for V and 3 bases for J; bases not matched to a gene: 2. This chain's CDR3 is CASSLLAVYNEQFF. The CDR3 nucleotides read TGTGCCAGCAGTTTGCTAGCGGTCTACAATGAGCAGTTCTTC.

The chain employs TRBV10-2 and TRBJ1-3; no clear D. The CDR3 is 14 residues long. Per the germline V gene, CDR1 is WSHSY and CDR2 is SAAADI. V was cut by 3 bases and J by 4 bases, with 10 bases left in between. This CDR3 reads CASSEGSLGNTIYF. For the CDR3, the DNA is TGCGCCAGCAGTGAAGGGAGTCTAGGAAACACCATATATTTT.

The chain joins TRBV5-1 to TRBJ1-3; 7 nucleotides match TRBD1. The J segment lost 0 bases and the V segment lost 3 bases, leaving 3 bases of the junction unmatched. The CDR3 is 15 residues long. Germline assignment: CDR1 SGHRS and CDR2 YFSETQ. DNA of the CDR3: TGCGCCAGCAGCTCCACAGGGGCCTCTGGAAACACCATATATTTT. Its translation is CASSSTGASGNTIYF.

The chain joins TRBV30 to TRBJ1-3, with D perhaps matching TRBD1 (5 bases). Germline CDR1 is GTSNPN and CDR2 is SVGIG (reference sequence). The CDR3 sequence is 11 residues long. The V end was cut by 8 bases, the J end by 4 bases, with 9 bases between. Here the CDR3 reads CAGGTGNTIYF. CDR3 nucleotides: TGTGCCGGAGGGACGGGAAACACCATATATTTT.

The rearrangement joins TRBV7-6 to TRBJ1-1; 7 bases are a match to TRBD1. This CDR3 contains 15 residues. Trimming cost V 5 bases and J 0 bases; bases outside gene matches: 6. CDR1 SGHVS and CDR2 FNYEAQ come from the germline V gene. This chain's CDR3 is CASSPGTEMNTEAFF. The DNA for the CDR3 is TGTGCCAGCAGCCCCGGGACAGAAATGAACACTGAAGCTTTCTTT.

The CDR3 loop reads CASTPDSLNTEAFF. The CDR3, as DNA: TGTGCCAGCACTCCGGACAGCCTGAACACTGAAGCTTTCTTT. The J gene is TRBJ1-1, the V gene TRBV28, with a possible D match to TRBD1 (6 bases). Germline values: CDR1 MDHEN, CDR2 SYDVKM. V dropped 7 bases and J dropped 0 bases, with 12 bases sitting between them. This CDR3 spans 14 amino acids.

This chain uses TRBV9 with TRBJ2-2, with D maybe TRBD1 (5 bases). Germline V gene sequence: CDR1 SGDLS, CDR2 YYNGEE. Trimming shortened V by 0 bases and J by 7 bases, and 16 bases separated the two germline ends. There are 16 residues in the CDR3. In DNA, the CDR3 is TGTGCCAGCAGCGTAGCTTCTGGGGCCGTGAGCGGGGAGCTGTTTTTT. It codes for CASSVASGAVSGELFF.

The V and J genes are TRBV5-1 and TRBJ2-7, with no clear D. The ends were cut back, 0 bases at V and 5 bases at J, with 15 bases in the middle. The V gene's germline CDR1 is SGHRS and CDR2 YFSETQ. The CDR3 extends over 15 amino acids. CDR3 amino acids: CASSLARLPIHEQYF. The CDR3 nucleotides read TGCGCCAGCAGCTTGGCCAGACTGCCAATACACGAGCAGTACTTC.

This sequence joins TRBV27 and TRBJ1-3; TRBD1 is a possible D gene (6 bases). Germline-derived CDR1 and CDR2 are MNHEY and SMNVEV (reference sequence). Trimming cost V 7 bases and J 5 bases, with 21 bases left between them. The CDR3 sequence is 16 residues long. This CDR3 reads CASTSVGARGRNTIYF. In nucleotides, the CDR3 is TGTGCCAGCACCTCAGTGGGGGCGCGAGGGAGAAACACCATATATTTT.

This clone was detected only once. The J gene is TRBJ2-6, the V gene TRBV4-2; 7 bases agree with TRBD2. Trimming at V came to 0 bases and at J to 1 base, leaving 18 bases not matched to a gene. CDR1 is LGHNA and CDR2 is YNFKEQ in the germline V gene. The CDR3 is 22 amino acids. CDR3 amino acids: CASSQEAPTTSVGASGANVLTF. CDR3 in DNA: TGTGCCAGCAGCCAAGAAGCCCCTACTACTAGCGTGGGTGCATCTGGGGCCAACGTCCTGACTTTC.

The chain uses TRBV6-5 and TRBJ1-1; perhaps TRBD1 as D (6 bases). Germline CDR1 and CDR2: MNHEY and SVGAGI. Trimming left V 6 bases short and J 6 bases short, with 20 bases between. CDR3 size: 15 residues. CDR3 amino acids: CASRVPGTKGSEAFF. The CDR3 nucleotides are TGTGCCAGCAGAGTACCTGGGACAAAGGGATCTGAAGCTTTCTTT.

The CDR3 loop reads CASSKAPRLAPYNEQFF. The CDR3 DNA reads as TGTGCCAGCAGCAAAGCCCCACGACTAGCTCCCTACAATGAGCAGTTCTTC. The chain combines TRBV21-1 with TRBJ2-1; TRBD2, as called in the table, went unchecked against the DNA. TRBV21-1 is a pseudogene. The CDR3 has 17 residues.

For the CDR3, the DNA is TGTGCCAGCTCACCATTCACCACAGGGGAGACCCAGTACTTC. This sequence encodes CASSPFTTGETQYF. V is TRBV18 and J is TRBJ2-5; weak D call: TRBD1 (6 bases). The V gene lost 2 bases and the J gene lost 5 bases, with 12 bases spanning the gap. Germline V CDR1 and CDR2: KGHSH, LQKENI. CDR3 length: 14 amino acids.

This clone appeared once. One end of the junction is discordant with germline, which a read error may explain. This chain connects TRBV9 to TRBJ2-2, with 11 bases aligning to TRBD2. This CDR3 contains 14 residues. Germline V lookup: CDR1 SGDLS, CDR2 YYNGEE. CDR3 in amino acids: CASSVGLAGKAMIF. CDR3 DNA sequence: TGTGCCAGCAGCGTAGGACTAGCGGGGAAGGCAATGATTTTT. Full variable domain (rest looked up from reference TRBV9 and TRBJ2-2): DSGVTQTPKHLITATGQRVTLRCSPRSGDLSVYWYQQSLDQGLQFLIQYYNGEERAKGNILERFSAQQFPDLHSELNLSSLELGDSALYFCASSVGLAGKAMIFGEGSRLTVL.

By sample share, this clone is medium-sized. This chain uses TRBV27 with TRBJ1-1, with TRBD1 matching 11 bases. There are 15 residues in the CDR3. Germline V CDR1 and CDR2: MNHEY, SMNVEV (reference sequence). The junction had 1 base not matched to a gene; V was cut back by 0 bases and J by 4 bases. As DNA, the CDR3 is TGTGCCAGCAGTTTATCCGGGACAGGGGGCACTGAAGCTTTCTTT. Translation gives CASSLSGTGGTEAFF.

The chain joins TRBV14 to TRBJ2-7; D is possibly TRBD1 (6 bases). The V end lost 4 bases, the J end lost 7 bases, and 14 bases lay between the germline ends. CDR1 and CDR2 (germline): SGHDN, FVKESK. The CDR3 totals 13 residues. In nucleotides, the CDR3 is TGTGCCAGCAGCCGGGGGCCCGGGGTGGAGCAGTACTTC. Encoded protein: CASSRGPGVEQYF. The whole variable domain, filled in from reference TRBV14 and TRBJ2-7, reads EAGVTQFPSHSVIEKGQTVTLRCDPISGHDNLYWYRRVMGKEIKFLLHFVKESKQDESGMPNNRFLAERTGGTYSTLKVQPAELEDSGVYFCASSRGPGVEQYFGPGTRLTVT.

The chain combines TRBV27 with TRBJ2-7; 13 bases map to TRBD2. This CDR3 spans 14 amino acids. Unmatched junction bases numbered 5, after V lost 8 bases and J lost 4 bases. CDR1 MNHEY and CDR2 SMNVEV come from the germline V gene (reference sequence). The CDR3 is CASHGTSGNYEQYF. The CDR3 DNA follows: TGTGCCAGCCACGGGACTAGCGGGAATTACGAGCAGTACTTC.

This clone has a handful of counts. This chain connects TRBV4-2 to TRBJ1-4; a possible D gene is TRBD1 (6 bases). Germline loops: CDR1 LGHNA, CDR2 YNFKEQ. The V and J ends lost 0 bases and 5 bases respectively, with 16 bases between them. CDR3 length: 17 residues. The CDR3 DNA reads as TGTGCCAGCAGCCAAGAACGGACAGAGGGATGGAATGAAAAACTGTTTTTT. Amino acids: CASSQERTEGWNEKLFF.

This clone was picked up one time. DNA for the CDR3: TGTGCCAGCAACGAAATGACGGGACTACTTTTACGCAATGAGCAGTTCTTC. Encoded protein: CASNEMTGLLLRNEQFF. This chain links TRBV7-9 with TRBJ2-1, with 7 nucleotides matching TRBD2. Looked up from germline, CDR1 is SEHNR and CDR2 is FQNEAQ (reference sequence). CDR3 length equals 17 residues. Trimming took 7 bases from V and 6 from J; bases not matched to a gene: 18.

The CDR3 is CASETANYGYTF. The CDR3, as DNA: TGTGCCAGCGAGACAGCTAACTATGGCTACACCTTC. The chain is built from TRBV28 and TRBJ1-2, with D perhaps TRBD1 (5 bases). The CDR3 is made up of 12 amino acids. Trimming removed 8 bases at V and 0 bases at J, with 7 bases between. Per the germline V gene, CDR1 is MDHEN and CDR2 is SYDVKM.

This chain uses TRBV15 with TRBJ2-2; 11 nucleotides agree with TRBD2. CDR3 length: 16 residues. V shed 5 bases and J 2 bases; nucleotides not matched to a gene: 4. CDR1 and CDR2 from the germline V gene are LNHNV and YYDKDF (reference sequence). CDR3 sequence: CATSSGTSGNTGELFF. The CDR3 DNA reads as TGTGCCACCAGCTCAGGGACTAGCGGAAACACCGGGGAGCTGTTTTTT.

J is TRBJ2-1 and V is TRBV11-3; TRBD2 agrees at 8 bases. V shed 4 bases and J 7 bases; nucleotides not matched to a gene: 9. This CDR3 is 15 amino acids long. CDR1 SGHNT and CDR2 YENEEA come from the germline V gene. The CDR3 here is CASSSAAGGRNEQFF. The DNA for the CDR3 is TGTGCCAGCAGCTCGGCCGCGGGGGGTAGGAATGAGCAGTTCTTC.

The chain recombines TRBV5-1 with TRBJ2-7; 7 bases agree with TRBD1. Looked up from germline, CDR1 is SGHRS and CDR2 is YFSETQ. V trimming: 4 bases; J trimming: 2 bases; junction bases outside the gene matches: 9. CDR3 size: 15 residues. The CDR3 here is CASSPMGQGAYEQYF. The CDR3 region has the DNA TGCGCCAGCAGCCCGATGGGGCAGGGGGCCTACGAGCAGTACTTC. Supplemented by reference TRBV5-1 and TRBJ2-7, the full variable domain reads KAGVTQTPRYLIKTRGQQVTLSCSPISGHRSVSWYQQTPGQGLQFLFEYFSETQRNKGNFPGRFSGRQFSNSRSEMNVSTLELGDSALYLCASSPMGQGAYEQYFGPGTRLTVT.

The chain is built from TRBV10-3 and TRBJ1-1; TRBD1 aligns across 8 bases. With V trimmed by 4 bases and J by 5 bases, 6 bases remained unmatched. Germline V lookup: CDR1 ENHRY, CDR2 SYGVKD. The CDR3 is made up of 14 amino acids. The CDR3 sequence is CAISADRVGTEAFF. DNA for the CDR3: TGTGCCATCAGTGCGGACAGGGTCGGGACTGAAGCTTTCTTT.

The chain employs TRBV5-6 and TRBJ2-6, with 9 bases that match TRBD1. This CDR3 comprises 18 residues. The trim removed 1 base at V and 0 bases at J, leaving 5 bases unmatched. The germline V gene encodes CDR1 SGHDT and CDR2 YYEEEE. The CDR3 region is CASSLPGTGRSGANVLTF. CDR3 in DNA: TGTGCCAGCAGCTTGCCCGGGACAGGGCGCTCTGGGGCCAACGTCCTGACTTTC.